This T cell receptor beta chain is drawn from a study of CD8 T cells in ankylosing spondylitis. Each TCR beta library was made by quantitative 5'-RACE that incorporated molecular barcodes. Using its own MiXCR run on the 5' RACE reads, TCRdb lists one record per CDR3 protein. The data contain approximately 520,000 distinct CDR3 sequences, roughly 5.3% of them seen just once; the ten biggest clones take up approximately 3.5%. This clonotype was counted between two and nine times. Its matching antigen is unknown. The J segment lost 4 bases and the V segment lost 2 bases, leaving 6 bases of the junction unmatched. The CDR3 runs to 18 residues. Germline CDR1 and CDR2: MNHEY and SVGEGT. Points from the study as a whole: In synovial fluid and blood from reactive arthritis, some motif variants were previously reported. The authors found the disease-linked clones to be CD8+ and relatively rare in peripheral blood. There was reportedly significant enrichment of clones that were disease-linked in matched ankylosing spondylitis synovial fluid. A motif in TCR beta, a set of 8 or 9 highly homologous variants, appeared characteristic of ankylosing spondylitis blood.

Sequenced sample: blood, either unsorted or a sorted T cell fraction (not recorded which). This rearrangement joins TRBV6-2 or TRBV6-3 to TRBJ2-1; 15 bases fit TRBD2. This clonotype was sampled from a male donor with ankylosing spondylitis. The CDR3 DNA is TGTGCCAGCAGTTACCAACGGACTAGCGGGAGGGAGTACAATGAGCAGTTCTTC. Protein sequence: CASSYQRTSGREYNEQFF.